The 2 T cell receptor beta chains presented below share a single source sample, sequenced in a study of T cells in Graves' hyperthyroidism and ophthalmopathy. RNA transcripts served as the template for amplifying TCR beta CDR3 regions. Primed by the HTBI set, a first-round RT-PCR was run on the TCR CDR3. One entry per CDR3 protein, called by TCRdb with MiXCR from the multiplex PCR reads. Of a few hundred thousand distinct CDR3 sequences detected, 46% appear once; the ten largest clones hold more than 7.5%. The sample comprised peripheral blood or thyroid tissue (not recorded which). The receptors come from a woman under 30 with Graves' hyperthyroidism.

A note on this clonotype: An end of the junction does not agree with germline; a read error may underlie this. The chain has TRBV7-3 and TRBJ2-2; weak D call: TRBD2 (6 bases). The CDR3 spans 17 residues. Germline CDR1 SGHTA, CDR2 FQGTGA. DNA of the CDR3: TGTGCCAGCTCCAAAAGGGGTATCACGGAGAACACCGGGGGGCTGTTTTTT. Protein: CASSKRGITENTGGLFF.

This clonotype was found many times. V usage is TRBV20-1 and J usage is TRBJ1-1; TRBD1 might be the D (5 bases). V lost 1 base to trimming and J lost 11 bases, with 14 bases between them. This CDR3 region has 12 residues. Germline CDR1 DFQATT, CDR2 SNEGSKA (reference sequence). CDR3 nucleotides: TGCAGTGCTAGAGTGGGGGGACTGTGGGCTTTCTTT. Encoded protein: CSARVGGLWAFF.